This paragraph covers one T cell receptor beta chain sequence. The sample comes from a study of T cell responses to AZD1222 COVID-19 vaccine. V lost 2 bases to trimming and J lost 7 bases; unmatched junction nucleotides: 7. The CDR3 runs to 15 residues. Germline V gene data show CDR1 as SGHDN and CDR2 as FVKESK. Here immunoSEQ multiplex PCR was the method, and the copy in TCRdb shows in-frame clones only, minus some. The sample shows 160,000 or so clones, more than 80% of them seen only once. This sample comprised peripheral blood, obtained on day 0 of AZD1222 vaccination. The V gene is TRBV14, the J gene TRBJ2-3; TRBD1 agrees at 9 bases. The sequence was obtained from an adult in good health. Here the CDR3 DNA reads TGTGCCAGCAGCCAAAGGCGGGGACAGGGACATACGCAGTATTTT. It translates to CASSQRRGQGHTQYF. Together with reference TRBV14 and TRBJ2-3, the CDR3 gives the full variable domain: EAGVTQFPSHSVIEKGQTVTLRCDPISGHDNLYWYRRVMGKEIKFLLHFVKESKQDESGMPNNRFLAERTGGTYSTLKVQPAELEDSGVYFCASSQRRGQGHTQYFGPGTRLTVL.